These T cell receptor beta chains were read from a single sample in a study of blood T cells in healthy people across ages. Via MiXCR, TCRdb re-called the 5' RACE reads, giving one row per CDR3 protein. The sample lists 800,000 to 950,000 distinct CDR3 sequences, under 50% occurring once. Specimen: blood. These receptors were taken from a man aged 25 to 40 in good health. Both conserved end residues are part of each CDR3. A D gene is named only where the DNA matches it firmly. Rows give clone size only sometimes, using once, few, many, or a class for an expanded clone.

j_gene,abundance,d_gene,v_gene,CDR3aa,CDR3nt
TRBJ2-3,many,TRBD2,TRBV4-1,CASAERGAGTDTQYF,TGCGCCAGCGCAGAGCGGGGGGCCGGCACAGATACGCAGTATTTT
TRBJ2-1,few,TRBD2,TRBV27,CASSLYGTSGDEQFF,TGTGCCAGCAGTTTATATGGGACTAGCGGGGATGAGCAGTTCTTC
TRBJ1-5,few,.,TRBV20-1,CSARSGDKSQPQHF,TGCAGTGCTAGGAGCGGGGATAAAAGTCAGCCCCAGCATTTT
TRBJ1-6,.,.,TRBV12-3/TRBV12-4,CASSSQSGSPLHF,TGTGCCAGCAGTAGTCAGAGTGGCTCACCCCTCCACTTT
TRBJ1-1,few,.,TRBV5-4,CASSLYGPNPQAFF,TGTGCCAGCAGCTTGTACGGCCCTAACCCCCAAGCTTTCTTT
TRBJ2-3,.,TRBD1,TRBV7-9,CASSFLLRGQGDEDTQYF,TGTGCCAGCAGCTTCTTATTGCGCGGTCAGGGGGATGAAGATACGCAGTATTTT
TRBJ2-7,.,.,TRBV13,CASSLRDSGEQYF,TGTGCCAGCAGCTTACGGGACAGCGGGGAGCAGTACTTC
TRBJ1-5,.,.,TRBV3-1,CASSQDWRRQPQHF,TGTGCCAGCAGCCAAGATTGGCGGCGTCAGCCCCAGCATTTT
TRBJ1-2,.,.,TRBV6-5,CASSPSDGQPYGYTF,TGTGCCAGCAGTCCCAGCGACGGGCAACCGTATGGCTACACCTTC
TRBJ2-7,few,TRBD1,TRBV10-2,CAVHNPGTGGNEQYF,TGCGCCGTACATAATCCCGGGACAGGGGGCAACGAGCAGTACTTC
TRBJ1-2,few,.,TRBV25-1,CASSRERQYGYTF,TGTGCCAGCAGCCGAGAGCGTCAGTATGGCTACACCTTC
TRBJ1-1,.,.,TRBV28,CASSPLGFEAFF,TGTGCCAGCAGCCCATTGGGGTTTGAAGCTTTCTTT
TRBJ1-4,.,.,TRBV4-3,CASSQDQATNEKLFF,TGCGCCAGCAGCCAAGATCAAGCAACTAATGAAAAACTGTTTTTT
TRBJ1-2,.,.,TRBV6-5,CASSYSRGANYGYTF,TGTGCCAGCAGTTACTCACGGGGGGCAAACTATGGCTACACCTTC
TRBJ2-7,few,TRBD1,TRBV4-2,CASSLLGGTGDLYEQYF,TGTGCCAGCAGCCTCCTAGGCGGGACAGGGGATCTTTACGAGCAGTACTTC
TRBJ1-2,.,TRBD1,TRBV6-1,CASKRTGTPYGYTF,TGTGCCAGCAAGAGGACAGGGACCCCCTATGGCTACACCTTC
TRBJ2-7,few,.,TRBV28,CASRSIRDPYLYEQYF,TGTGCCAGCAGGTCGATCCGGGACCCGTACCTCTACGAGCAGTACTTC
TRBJ2-5,.,TRBD2,TRBV20-1,CSARKAGSQETQYF,TGCAGTGCTAGGAAAGCGGGGTCCCAAGAGACCCAGTACTTC
TRBJ1-2,.,.,TRBV27,CATRSGSSEVGYGYTF,TGTGCCACCCGTAGCGGCTCAAGCGAGGTGGGCTATGGCTACACCTTC
TRBJ2-1,.,.,TRBV4-2,CASSQERVTYNEQFF,TGTGCCAGCAGCCAAGAAAGGGTCACCTACAATGAGCAGTTCTTC
TRBJ2-7,.,TRBD1,TRBV5-6,CASSFRRGFDEQYF,TGTGCCAGCAGCTTCCGCAGGGGGTTTGACGAGCAGTACTTC
TRBJ1-4,.,.,TRBV10-3,CAISEERGGEKLFF,TGTGCCATCAGTGAGGAACGGGGAGGTGAAAAACTGTTTTTT
TRBJ2-3,.,.,TRBV18,CASSPAVGSTDTQYF,TGTGCCAGCTCACCGGCGGTAGGCAGCACAGATACGCAGTATTTT
TRBJ1-4,few,.,TRBV7-9,CASSGAVRDINEKLFF,TGTGCCAGCAGCGGAGCGGTGAGGGATATCAATGAAAAACTGTTTTTT
TRBJ1-5,.,.,TRBV15,CATSREPRGGNQPQHF,TGTGCCACCAGCAGAGAACCAAGGGGTGGGAATCAGCCCCAGCATTTT
TRBJ1-2,.,.,TRBV29-1,CSVNTQEQHYGYTF,TGCAGCGTTAACACGCAAGAACAGCACTATGGCTACACCTTC
TRBJ2-1,few,.,TRBV27,CASRLPGNEQFF,TGTGCCAGCAGGCTACCTGGGAATGAGCAGTTCTTC
TRBJ2-7,.,.,TRBV7-2,CASSLVEGYEQYF,TGTGCCAGCAGCTTAGTCGAGGGTTACGAGCAGTACTTC
TRBJ2-3,few,TRBD2,TRBV7-3,CASSPSGVADTQYF,TGTGCCAGCAGCCCCAGCGGGGTCGCAGATACGCAGTATTTT
TRBJ2-5,few,.,TRBV6-1,CASSTGSQETQYF,TGTGCCAGCAGTACAGGGTCTCAAGAGACCCAGTACTTC
TRBJ2-7,few,.,TRBV4-1,CASSQDGGLDEQYF,TGCGCCAGCAGCCAAGATGGGGGGCTTGACGAGCAGTACTTC
TRBJ2-3,.,TRBD1,TRBV6-1,CASDPGQGITDTQYF,TGTGCCAGTGACCCGGGACAGGGGATCACAGATACGCAGTATTTT
TRBJ2-2,.,.,TRBV29-1,CSAKGQNTGELFF,TGCAGCGCGAAAGGACAGAACACCGGGGAGCTGTTTTTT
TRBJ2-3,.,.,TRBV7-9,CASSFPGLPTTDTQYF,TGTGCCAGCAGCTTCCCGGGACTGCCGACCACAGATACGCAGTATTTT
TRBJ1-2,.,.,TRBV7-9,CASSFANPGTGYTF,TGTGCCAGCAGCTTTGCAAATCCGGGTACCGGCTACACCTTC
TRBJ1-6,many,.,TRBV7-2,CASSLPTNSPLHF,TGTGCCAGCAGCTTACCCACCAATTCACCCCTCCACTTT
TRBJ1-1,.,.,TRBV29-1,CSVAPGVGNTEAFF,TGCAGCGTTGCACCCGGGGTGGGGAACACTGAAGCTTTCTTT
TRBJ2-1,.,TRBD2,TRBV12-3/TRBV12-4,CASSFAGEYNEQFF,TGTGCCAGCAGTTTCGCGGGGGAGTACAATGAGCAGTTCTTC
TRBJ2-1,many,.,TRBV4-3,CASSVSAASYNEQFF,TGCGCCAGCAGCGTCTCGGCGGCTTCCTACAATGAGCAGTTCTTC
TRBJ2-5,.,.,TRBV21-1,CASSKALSRGQYF,TGTGCCAGCAGCAAAGCGCTTTCGAGAGGGCAGTACTTC
TRBJ2-1,.,.,TRBV11-2,CASSLGVGQYNEQFF,TGTGCCAGCAGCTTAGGTGTAGGGCAGTACAATGAGCAGTTCTTC
TRBJ2-1,.,.,TRBV20-1,CSANQGAGGSYNEQFF,TGCAGTGCCAACCAGGGGGCGGGGGGCTCCTACAATGAGCAGTTCTTC
TRBJ2-1,.,.,TRBV7-9,CASSLDFLAASNEQFF,TGTGCCAGCAGCTTAGATTTTCTAGCCGCTTCGAATGAGCAGTTCTTC
TRBJ2-2,.,.,TRBV12-3/TRBV12-4,CASSPRDWNTGELFF,TGTGCCAGCAGTCCGAGAGACTGGAACACCGGGGAGCTGTTTTTT
TRBJ2-7,once,.,TRBV28,CASSPRLLGELEQYF,TGTGCCAGCAGTCCCCGACTCCTGGGGGAACTTGAGCAGTACTTC
TRBJ2-7,.,.,TRBV12-3/TRBV12-4,CASRDSNSYEQYF,TGTGCCAGCAGGGACAGTAACTCCTACGAGCAGTACTTC
TRBJ1-5,few,.,TRBV28,CASSFASSDSGNQPQHF,TGTGCCAGCAGTTTTGCCTCCAGCGACTCCGGCAATCAGCCCCAGCATTTT